This T cell receptor (beta chain) was sequenced during a study of PD-1 blockade in classical Hodgkin lymphoma. Regarding the study as a whole: As was reported, newly diagnosed patients showed lower baseline TCR diversity than healthy donors did.

About this clone: The antigen remains undetermined.

Specified time point: cycle 4 day 1 (C4D1), after more than 5 weeks of nivolumab. Brentuximab vedotin exposure varied among the patients, all of whom had relapsed after autologous stem cell transplantation. Clones were read by immunoSEQ multiplex PCR, and TCRdb kept only the in-frame ones, dropping some. Of approximately 49,000 clones in the sample, about 80% were seen once. Source: peripheral blood mononuclear cells (PBMCs), taken before the fourth cycle of nivolumab. The clonotype originates from a human donor with classical Hodgkin lymphoma.

CDR3 protein: CASSLLPRDTEAFF. CDR3 DNA: TGCGCCAGCAGCTTGCTTCCCAGGGACACTGAAGCTTTCTTT. This chain joins TRBV5-1 and TRBJ1-1; D is possibly TRBD1 (5 bases). The CDR3 spans 14 residues. V was trimmed by 1 base and J by 3 bases, leaving 10 bases between them. The germline V gene has CDR1 SGHRS and CDR2 YFSETQ.